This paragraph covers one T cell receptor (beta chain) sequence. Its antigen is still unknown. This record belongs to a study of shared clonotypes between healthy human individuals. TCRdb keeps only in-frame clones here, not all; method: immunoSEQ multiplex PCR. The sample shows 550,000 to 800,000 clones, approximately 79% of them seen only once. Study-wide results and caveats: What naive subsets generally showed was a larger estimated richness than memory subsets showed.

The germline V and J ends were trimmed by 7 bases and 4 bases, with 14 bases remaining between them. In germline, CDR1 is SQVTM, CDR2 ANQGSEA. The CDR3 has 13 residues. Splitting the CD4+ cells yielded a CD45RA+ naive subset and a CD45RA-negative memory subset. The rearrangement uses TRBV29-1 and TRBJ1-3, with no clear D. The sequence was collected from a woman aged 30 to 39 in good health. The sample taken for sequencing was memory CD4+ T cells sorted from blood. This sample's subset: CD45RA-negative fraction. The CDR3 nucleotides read TGCAGCGCCAAGCTCGGGATCGGAAACACCATATATTTT. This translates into CSAKLGIGNTIYF.